Listed below are T cell receptor beta chains from one sample, sequenced in a study of blood T cells in healthy people across ages. TCRdb analysed the 5' RACE reads with MiXCR anew, one entry per CDR3 protein. Altogether about a million distinct CDR3 sequences are present, around 48% being singletons, with the ten largest covering around 15%. The sequenced sample consisted of blood. Receptors originate from a man aged 30 to 39 in good health. Each CDR3 is given with its conserved first and last residue. A D gene is named only where the DNA matches it firmly. Size is stated for part of the rows, as once, few or many counts, or as a class when the clone is expanded.

>TRBJ1-1|-|13|-|TRBV29-1
CSVNWGWNTEAFF
TGCAGCGTTAATTGGGGCTGGAACACTGAAGCTTTCTTT
>TRBJ2-7|TRBD1|14|-|TRBV7-9
CASSRRDRVYEQYF
TGTGCCAGCAGCCGCCGGGACAGGGTCTACGAGCAGTACTTC
>TRBJ1-6|-|16|-|TRBV3-1
CASSQNQGRGNSPLHF
TGTGCCAGCAGCCAAAATCAGGGTCGAGGTAATTCACCCCTCCACTTT
>TRBJ1-5|TRBD1|15|-|TRBV19
CASSIPGTVSSGQHF
TGTGCCAGTAGTATCCCCGGGACAGTGTCGTCGGGCCAGCATTTT
>TRBJ1-5|-|16|-|TRBV4-1
CASSQDRGGGRTPQHF
TGCGCCAGCAGCCAAGATCGTGGCGGGGGAAGAACGCCCCAGCATTTT
>TRBJ2-7|-|15|-|TRBV7-3
CASSLRPSYNDEQYF
TGTGCCAGCAGCTTAAGGCCATCCTATAACGACGAGCAGTACTTC
>TRBJ2-1|TRBD2|16|-|TRBV20-1
CSAREPLGLESNEQFF
TGCAGTGCTAGAGAACCCCTGGGACTAGAGTCCAATGAGCAGTTCTTC
>TRBJ2-7|-|15|-|TRBV10-3
CAISESAVRTHEQYF
TGTGCCATCAGTGAGTCGGCAGTCAGGACCCACGAGCAGTACTTC
>TRBJ1-4|TRBD1|15|-|TRBV27
CASSLSTGGVEKLFF
TGTGCCAGCAGTTTATCCACAGGGGGCGTTGAAAAACTGTTTTTT
>TRBJ2-5|-|14|-|TRBV27
CASSLFGDAETQYF
TGTGCCAGCAGCCTGTTTGGGGACGCAGAGACCCAGTACTTC
>TRBJ1-6|TRBD1|16|-|TRBV20-1
CSARLMDRGNNSPLHF
TGCAGTGCTAGGTTGATGGACAGGGGAAATAATTCACCCCTCCACTTT
>TRBJ2-3|TRBD2|15|-|TRBV7-3
CASSLVPLAGTTQYF
TGTGCCAGCAGCTTAGTGCCCCTAGCGGGGACAACGCAGTATTTT
>TRBJ2-5|-|15|-|TRBV7-9
CASSFAQTFQETQYF
TGTGCCAGCAGCTTCGCGCAGACCTTCCAAGAGACCCAGTACTTC
>TRBJ2-5|TRBD2|14|-|TRBV5-1
CASSLPSGEETQYF
TGCGCCAGCAGCTTGCCAAGCGGGGAAGAGACCCAGTACTTC
>TRBJ2-5|-|19|few|TRBV3-1
CASSQDRRSTDRRGETQYF
TGTGCCAGCAGCCAAGATCGCCGTTCGACGGATCGTAGGGGGGAGACCCAGTACTTC
>TRBJ1-1|TRBD1|13|few|TRBV20-1
CSAELTGGVEAFF
TGCAGTGCGGAATTAACAGGGGGAGTCGAAGCTTTCTTT
>TRBJ2-1|-|13|-|TRBV27
CASSLSFSGHTFF
TGTGCCAGCAGTTTATCATTTTCGGGACATACGTTCTTC
>TRBJ1-2|-|11|few|TRBV20-1
CSADRGYGYTF
TGCAGTGCCGATCGGGGATACGGCTACACCTTC
>TRBJ2-1|-|12|few|TRBV7-6
CASSSAPVEQFF
TGTGCCAGCAGCTCTGCTCCCGTGGAGCAGTTCTTC
>TRBJ2-1|-|16|-|TRBV6-5
CASRGALSSSYNEQFF
TGTGCCAGCAGGGGTGCACTATCGAGCTCCTACAATGAGCAGTTCTTC
>TRBJ2-2|-|13|-|TRBV19
CASSMGEAGELFF
TGTGCCAGTAGTATGGGAGAGGCCGGGGAGCTGTTTTTT
>TRBJ1-5|TRBD1|19|-|TRBV6-5
CASSYSRRSGQGVNQPQHF
TGTGCCAGCAGTTACTCGAGAAGGTCCGGCCAGGGGGTCAATCAGCCCCAGCATTTT
>TRBJ2-7|TRBD2|19|-|TRBV5-1
CASSTSGTSGGAKQYEQYF
TGCGCCAGCAGCACTTCTGGGACTAGCGGGGGGGCGAAACAGTACGAGCAGTACTTC
>TRBJ2-5|-|14|-|TRBV25-1
CASSEDLVTETQYF
TGTGCCAGCAGTGAAGATTTGGTCACGGAGACCCAGTACTTC
>TRBJ2-1|-|15|-|TRBV20-1
CSASGLLSPHNEQFF
TGCAGTGCTAGTGGACTCCTGAGCCCCCACAATGAGCAGTTCTTC
>TRBJ2-2|TRBD2|18|-|TRBV4-2
CASSQDLGLAMNTGELFF
TGTGCCAGCAGCCAAGACCTGGGACTAGCGATGAACACCGGGGAGCTGTTTTTT
>TRBJ1-2|-|14|-|TRBV5-6
CASSVDSGNYGYTF
TGTGCCAGCAGCGTGGACTCAGGGAACTATGGCTACACCTTC
>TRBJ2-7|-|13|-|TRBV7-2
CASSLQVVYEQYF
TGTGCCAGCAGCCTCCAGGTTGTGTATGAGCAGTACTTC
>TRBJ1-1|-|16|-|TRBV7-3
CASSQGTVALNTEAFF
TGTGCCAGCAGCCAAGGGACCGTCGCTTTGAACACTGAAGCTTTCTTT
>TRBJ2-1|TRBD2|18|few|TRBV20-1
CSARAPAGGHRSYNEQFF
TGCAGTGCTAGGGCACCAGCGGGGGGGCACCGCTCCTACAATGAGCAGTTCTTC
>TRBJ2-7|TRBD1|16|-|TRBV11-2
CASSLGPGQGPNEQYF
TGTGCCAGCAGCTTGGGGCCGGGACAGGGGCCCAACGAGCAGTACTTC
>TRBJ1-2|-|13|-|TRBV29-1
CSVEYRAGYGYTF
TGCAGCGTTGAATATCGCGCGGGGTATGGCTACACCTTC
>TRBJ2-3|TRBD1|15|-|TRBV6-1
CASSEGQGRTDTQYF
TGTGCCAGCAGTGAGGGACAGGGCAGGACAGATACGCAGTATTTT
>TRBJ2-7|TRBD2|16|-|TRBV24-1
CATSDPLAGSTYEQYF
TGTGCCACCAGTGATCCCCTAGCGGGAAGTACCTACGAGCAGTACTTC
>TRBJ2-7|TRBD1|14|-|TRBV29-1
CSVGEGQGYYEQYF
TGCAGCGTTGGGGAGGGACAGGGGTACTACGAGCAGTACTTC
>TRBJ1-1|TRBD1|15|-|TRBV20-1
CSALTGGQGGAEAFF
TGCAGCGCCCTTACTGGCGGACAGGGGGGCGCTGAAGCTTTCTTT
>TRBJ1-2|TRBD1|12|-|TRBV3-1
CASSPNRGRYTF
TGTGCCAGCAGTCCAAACAGGGGCCGCTACACCTTC
>TRBJ2-7|-|13|-|TRBV4-1
CASSPLDPPEQYF
TGCGCCAGCAGCCCACTAGACCCCCCCGAGCAGTACTTC
>TRBJ2-7|-|12|-|TRBV10-3
CAISESLAEQYF
TGTGCCATCAGTGAGTCCCTGGCCGAGCAGTACTTC
>TRBJ2-7|-|11|few|TRBV29-1
CSIPRGNEQYF
TGCAGCATCCCTCGGGGTAACGAGCAGTACTTC
>TRBJ2-1|-|8|-|TRBV6-2/TRBV6-3
CATNKQFF
TGTGCCACCAACAAGCAGTTCTTC
>TRBJ2-4|TRBD1|14|-|TRBV5-1
CASSLQGYGNIQYF
TGCGCCAGCAGCTTACAGGGGTATGGAAACATTCAGTACTTC
>TRBJ2-1|TRBD2|14|-|TRBV29-1
CSVGTSGGYNEQFF
TGCAGCGTGGGGACTAGCGGGGGATACAATGAGCAGTTCTTC
>TRBJ2-5|-|16|few|TRBV7-8
CASSLVQGWGQETQYF
TGTGCCAGCAGCTTAGTGCAGGGCTGGGGTCAAGAGACCCAGTACTTC
>TRBJ1-6|-|14|-|TRBV2
CAKKTGLLSSPPHF
TGTGCCAAGAAGACAGGTCTCTTGAGCTCACCCCCCCACTTT
>TRBJ1-1|-|12|-|TRBV20-1
CSASMRQAEAFF
TGCAGTGCTAGTATGCGACAGGCGGAAGCTTTCTTT
>TRBJ2-7|-|14|-|TRBV24-1
CASSDFNSPYEQYF
TGTGCCTCCAGTGATTTTAACAGCCCCTACGAGCAGTACTTC
>TRBJ2-7|TRBD2|11|few|TRBV6-5
CASGDYYEQYF
TGTGCCAGCGGGGACTACTACGAGCAGTACTTC
>TRBJ2-3|TRBD2|15|-|TRBV28
CATGSGGGSTDTQYF
TGTGCCACCGGGAGCGGGGGGGGTAGCACAGATACGCAGTATTTT
>TRBJ2-4|-|15|-|TRBV29-1
CSVEGGRGAKNIQYF
TGCAGCGTTGAAGGGGGGAGAGGAGCCAAAAACATTCAGTACTTC
>TRBJ1-5|-|18|-|TRBV6-2/TRBV6-3
CASRSDTSGIRGNQPQHF
TGTGCCAGCAGATCGGACACATCGGGTATTCGCGGCAATCAGCCCCAGCATTTT
>TRBJ1-4|-|14|once|TRBV7-9
CASSLSQANEKLFF
TGTGCCAGCAGCTTATCACAGGCTAATGAAAAACTGTTTTTT
>TRBJ2-2|-|15|-|TRBV12-3/TRBV12-4
CASSPPGPLTGELFF
TGTGCCAGCAGCCCTCCGGGACCTTTAACCGGGGAGCTGTTTTTT
>TRBJ2-3|-|15|-|TRBV4-1
CASSQEQRATDTQYF
TGCGCCAGCAGCCAAGAGCAACGGGCGACAGATACGCAGTATTTT